One sample yielded the 5 T cell receptor beta chains listed below, sequenced in a study of early T cells in non-severe SARS-CoV-2 infection (dated by TCRdb to 2020 to 2022). The protocol used for the library was 5' RACE. Data came from a NextSeq 500. Starting from the raw public reads, TCRdb applied fastp trimming at Q25, assembled clones with MiXCR and retained in-frame beta chains. Here each entry gathers all rows of one CDR3 protein and keeps the most common genes and DNA. The sample profile shows around 30,000 distinct CDR3 sequences; approximately 9.2% of them were found once. The top ten constitute roughly 13% of the sample. Sequenced material: whole blood. These receptors all come from an adult who was a healthcare worker with PCR-confirmed SARS-CoV-2 infection or an uninfected control (not recorded which).

This clonotype occurred a few times. The chain joins TRBV11-3 to TRBJ2-7, with D unresolved. The V end was cut by 1 base, the J end by 4 bases, with 8 bases between. CDR1 SGHNT and CDR2 YENEEA come from the germline V gene. The CDR3 runs to 13 residues. As DNA, the CDR3 is TGTGCCAGCAGCTTAGGGTGGACGTACGAGCAGTACTTC. Residues: CASSLGWTYEQYF.

The CDR3 spells CASSLSRLNEQFF. The CDR3 nucleotides are TGTGCCAGCAGCTTATCCCGACTTAATGAGCAGTTCTTC. The chain links TRBV11-1 to TRBJ2-1; D call uncertain. Germline V CDR1 and CDR2: SGHAT, FQDESV (reference sequence). This CDR3 has 13 amino acids. With 2 bases removed from V and 7 bases from J, the gap between germline ends came to 9 bases.

This clonotype has just a few counts. The chain has TRBV7-6 and TRBJ2-2; 8 positions agree with TRBD1. The J segment lost 0 bases and the V segment lost 2 bases, leaving 5 bases of the junction unmatched. This CDR3 has 17 residues. From germline, CDR1 is SGHVS and CDR2 FNYEAQ. CDR3 sequence reads: CASSLSLDRANTGELFF. CDR3 coding DNA: TGTGCCAGCAGCTTAAGTCTGGACAGGGCGAACACCGGGGAGCTGTTTTTT.

Ten or more counts support this clonotype. CDR3 nucleotide sequence: TGTGCCAGCAGCTTAGGTAGAGCCGAGGCGACCCAGTACTTC. Its translation is CASSLGRAEATQYF. The chain joins TRBV11-2 to TRBJ2-5; D gene uncertain. There are 14 residues in the CDR3. Per germline, CDR1 SGHAT and CDR2 FQNNGV. V was pared by 1 base and J by 7 bases, with 13 bases between.

This clonotype has a handful of counts. The chain recombines TRBV20-1 with TRBJ2-3; 9 bases agree with TRBD2. The length of the CDR3 is 14 residues. V lost 2 bases and J lost 8; bases outside the gene matches: 8. Germline V gene data show CDR1 as DFQATT and CDR2 as SNEGSKA (reference sequence). CDR3 in DNA: TGCAGTGCTAGAATGGCGGGGGGGCCGGGTACGCAGTATTTT. Its protein is CSARMAGGPGTQYF.